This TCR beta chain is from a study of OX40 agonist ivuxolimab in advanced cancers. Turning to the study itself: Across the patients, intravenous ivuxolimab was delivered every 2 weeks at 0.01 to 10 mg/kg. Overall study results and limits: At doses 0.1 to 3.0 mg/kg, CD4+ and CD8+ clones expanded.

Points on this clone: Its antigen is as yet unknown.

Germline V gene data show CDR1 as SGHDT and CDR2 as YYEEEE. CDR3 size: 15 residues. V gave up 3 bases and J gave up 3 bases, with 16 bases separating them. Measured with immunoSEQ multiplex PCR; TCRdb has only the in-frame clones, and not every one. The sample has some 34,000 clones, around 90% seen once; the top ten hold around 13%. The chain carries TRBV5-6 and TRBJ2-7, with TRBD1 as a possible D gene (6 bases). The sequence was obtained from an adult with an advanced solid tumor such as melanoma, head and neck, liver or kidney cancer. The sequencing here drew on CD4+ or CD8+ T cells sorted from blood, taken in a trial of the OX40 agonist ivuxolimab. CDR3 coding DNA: TGTGCCAGCAGCTCACGACCGACAGGCCACTACGAGCAGTACTTC. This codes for CASSSRPTGHYEQYF. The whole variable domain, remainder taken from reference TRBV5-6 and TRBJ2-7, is DAGVTQSPTHLIKTRGQQVTLRCSPKSGHDTVSWYQQALGQGPQFIFQYYEEEERQRGNFPDRFSGHQFPNYSSELNVNALLLGDSALYLCASSSRPTGHYEQYFGPGTRLTVT.